The 14 T cell receptor beta chains presented below share a single source sample, sequenced in a study of beta chain features in type 1 diabetes. TCRB transcripts that were expressed got sequenced, as all of the isolated RNA had been reverse transcribed. Assay: immunoSEQ multiplex PCR; the TCRdb copy retains only in-frame clones and omits some. There are roughly 300,000 clones in the sample; approximately 10% occur only once, and approximately 1% lies in the top ten. General study findings and limits: Patients with Type 1 diabetes showed moderately but significantly shorter TCRB CDR3s in all four CD4+ subsets.

These receptors have no identified antigens. The sample taken for sequencing was central memory CD4+ T cells from blood. The receptors derive from a man under 40 with type 1 diabetes.

This clone has a count of ten or more. The CDR3 region is CASSLGTSATDTQYF. The CDR3 DNA reads TGCGCCAGCAGCTTGGGCACTAGCGCCACAGATACGCAGTATTTT. The chain recombines TRBV5-1 with TRBJ2-3; 7 bases map to TRBD2. CDR1 and CDR2 (germline): SGHRS, YFSETQ. V was pared by 0 bases and J by 2 bases, with 3 bases of the junction left unmatched. This CDR3 is built from 15 residues.

This clone has at least ten counts. This CDR3 is also generated by other DNA sequences in the sample. This sequence joins TRBV7-9 and TRBJ2-6; D call uncertain. Germline values: CDR1 SEHNR, CDR2 FQNEAQ (reference sequence). Trimming pared 6 bases from V and 0 bases from J, leaving 3 bases between. The CDR3 is 13 amino acids. The DNA for the CDR3 is TGTGCCAGCAGTTCCTCTGGGGCCAACGTCCTGACTTTC. This encodes CASSSSGANVLTF.

Worth noting for this clone: Being one base from a much bigger clone, this may be a read error. The chain employs TRBV13 and TRBJ2-3; D is uncertain. The V and J ends lost 3 bases and 2 bases respectively, with 0 bases between them. This CDR3 has 11 amino acids. Germline V lookup: CDR1 PRHDT, CDR2 FYEKMQ (reference sequence). As DNA, the CDR3 is TGTGCCAGCAGCTTCACAGATACGCAGTATTTT. Translated: CASSFTDTQYF.

V usage is TRBV19 and J usage is TRBJ2-5; a weak D match, TRBD1 (6 bases). The CDR3 sequence is 13 residues long. The germline CDR1 and CDR2 sequences are LNHDA and SQIVND (reference sequence). V lost 7 bases and J 5 bases, leaving 14 bases between the germline ends. The CDR3 nucleotides read TGTGCCAGTACCGGACAGAGAAGGGAGACCCAGTACTTC. This codes for CASTGQRRETQYF.

This clone was observed at least ten times. The junction departs from germline at one end; a sequencing error may be responsible. The gene calls are TRBV2 and TRBJ2-1; D not certain. CDR3 length equals 13 residues. The germline CDR1 and CDR2 sequences are SNHLY and FYNNEI. The CDR3 nucleotides read TGTGCCAGCAATGAAGAGCCGTCCCAATGGCAGTTCTTC. This translates into CASNEEPSQWQFF. The whole variable domain, remainder taken from reference TRBV2 and TRBJ2-1, is EPEVTQTPSHQVTQMGQEVILRCVPISNHLYFYWYRQILGQKVEFLVSFYNNEISEKSEIFDDQFSVERPDGSNFTLKIRSTKLEDSAMYFCASNEEPSQWQFFGPGTRLTVL.

The V gene is TRBV7-2, the J gene TRBJ2-1; 12 bases fit TRBD2. V shed 5 bases, J shed 7 bases, and the junction held 12 bases outside the gene matches. Germline CDR1 SGHTA, CDR2 FQGNSA. The CDR3 runs to 17 residues. In DNA form, the CDR3 reads TGTGCCAGCAGCCCAAGCCCCGGGACTAGCGGGTTAAATGAGCAGTTCTTC. It is translated as CASSPSPGTSGLNEQFF.

A few counts support this clone. This sample also contains other DNA sequences that code for the same CDR3. The rearrangement uses TRBV5-1 and TRBJ2-5, with 8 bases matching TRBD1. With V trimmed by 4 bases and J by 0 bases, 8 bases remained unmatched. Germline-derived CDR1 and CDR2 are SGHRS and YFSETQ. The CDR3 consists of 16 residues. CDR3 coding DNA: TGCGCCAGCAGCCCAGGGACAGGAGGGTACCAAGAGACCCAGTACTTC. This sequence encodes CASSPGTGGYQETQYF.

This clone occurred a few times. V and J are TRBV7-9 and TRBJ1-2; TRBD1 aligns across 10 bases. CDR1 and CDR2 (germline): SEHNR, FQNEAQ (reference sequence). The CDR3 length is 16 residues. V shed 2 bases, J shed 11 bases, and the junction held 14 bases outside the gene matches. The CDR3 region has the DNA TGTGCCAGCAGCTTAAGCCAAGGGACAGGGGCTTCTCGGTACACCTTC. Translation gives CASSLSQGTGASRYTF.

This clone was counted only a few times. The CDR3 loop is CASSYDRVITGELFF. In DNA form, the CDR3 reads TGTGCCAGCAGCTATGACAGGGTAATCACCGGGGAGCTGTTTTTT. J is TRBJ2-2 and V is TRBV27, with 7 bases lining up with TRBD1. Germline V gives CDR1 MNHEY, CDR2 SMNVEV (reference sequence). With 6 bases clipped from V and 4 bases from J, the junction kept 8 bases outside the gene matches. The CDR3 has 15 residues.

This clone has only a few counts. The chain joins TRBV7-6 to TRBJ2-3, with D possibly being TRBD1 (5 bases). Per the germline V gene, CDR1 is SGHVS and CDR2 is FNYEAQ. Trimming left V 5 bases short and J 0 bases short, with 12 bases between. This CDR3 has 15 residues. The chain's CDR3 is CASSRQSTSTDTQYF. The CDR3 coding sequence is TGTGCCAGCAGCCGACAGTCCACTAGCACAGATACGCAGTATTTT.

The chain carries TRBV28 and TRBJ2-7, with 7 positions matching TRBD1. V was clipped by 6 bases and J by 0 bases; unmatched bases: 5. This CDR3 has 14 amino acids. Germline-derived CDR1 and CDR2 are MDHEN and SYDVKM. For the CDR3, the DNA is TGTGCCAGCAGAGGGACAGCCCCCTCCTACGAGCAGTACTTC. This codes for CASRGTAPSYEQYF. Based on the CDR3 plus reference TRBV28 and TRBJ2-7, the full variable domain is DVKVTQSSRYLVKRTGEKVFLECVQDMDHENMFWYRQDPGLGLRLIYFSYDVKMKEKGDIPEGYSVSREKKERFSLILESASTNQTSMYLCASRGTAPSYEQYFGPGTRLTVT.

V gene TRBV19 combines with J gene TRBJ2-2; no clear D. This CDR3 contains 11 residues. The V gene lost 5 bases and the J gene lost 6 bases, with 4 bases spanning the gap. In germline, CDR1 is LNHDA, CDR2 SQIVND (reference sequence). CDR3 coding DNA: TGTGCCAGTAGTCGTCCCGGGGAGCTGTTTTTT. This sequence encodes CASSRPGELFF.

This clone was seen only a few times. The chain employs TRBV7-2 and TRBJ2-1, with TRBD2 matching 9 bases. The germline gives CDR1 SGHTA, CDR2 FQGNSA. There are 16 residues in the CDR3. Unmatched junction bases numbered 7, after V lost 3 bases and J lost 4 bases. In nucleotides, the CDR3 is TGTGCCAGCAGCTTCAGAGCGGGGGGACTTTACAATGAGCAGTTCTTC. Its translation: CASSFRAGGLYNEQFF.

This clone turned up a few times. CDR3 protein: CASSLDRGSNTGELFF. CDR3 in DNA: TGTGCCAGCAGCTTGGATCGCGGCTCGAACACCGGGGAGCTGTTTTTT. The chain has TRBV5-4 and TRBJ2-2; D gene ambiguous. V gave up 0 bases and J gave up 0 bases, with 9 bases separating them. The CDR3 has 16 amino acids. The germline gives CDR1 SGHNT, CDR2 YYREEE (reference sequence).